Following are 26 T cell receptor beta chains from one sample sequenced in a study of blood T cell repertoires in COVID-19. Profiling relied on immunoSEQ multiplex PCR, and the TCRdb table lists in-frame clones only, not all of them. The sample lists a few hundred thousand clones, 87% occurring once. The material sequenced was PBMCs or T cells enriched from blood (not recorded which). The receptors shown here come from a man aged 40-55 years in a cohort exposed to, infected with or recovered from COVID-19 (not recorded which).

V gene TRBV30 combines with J gene TRBJ1-1; D is unclear. This CDR3 has 15 amino acids. V lost 8 bases and J lost 0, with 19 bases in between. Germline-derived CDR1 and CDR2 are GTSNPN and SVGIG (reference sequence). CDR3 in amino acids: CAQCPPGRLNTEAFF. The CDR3 region has the DNA TGTGCCCAGTGCCCTCCGGGTCGGCTGAACACTGAAGCTTTCTTT.

The chain has TRBV5-6 and TRBJ2-7, with D unclear. This CDR3 has 13 residues. Per germline, CDR1 SGHDT and CDR2 YYEEEE. V was shortened by 4 bases and J by 5 bases, with 13 bases between the two germline ends. The CDR3 loop reads CASSPERRDEQYF. In DNA form, the CDR3 reads TGTGCCAGCAGCCCCGAGAGACGGGACGAGCAGTACTTC.

Only one count was recorded for this clone. The V and J genes are TRBV5-4 and TRBJ1-1, with D perhaps matching TRBD1 (5 bases). Trimming took off 5 bases at V and 0 bases at J, with 14 bases between the two ends. This CDR3 has 15 amino acids. Germline loops: CDR1 SGHNT, CDR2 YYREEE (reference sequence). In DNA form, the CDR3 reads TGTGCCAGCAGTCGGGCCGGGGGGATGAACACTGAAGCTTTCTTT. It specifies CASSRAGGMNTEAFF.

This rearrangement joins TRBV3-1 (or the pseudogene TRBV3-2) to TRBJ2-3; TRBD1 matches at 10 bases. Germline V gives CDR1 LGHDT, CDR2 YNNKEL (reference sequence). Trimming at V came to 3 bases and at J to 6 bases, leaving 3 bases not matched to a gene. This CDR3 has 14 amino acids. CDR3 coding DNA: TGTGCCAGCAGCCAGACAGGGGGCAGGGATACGCAGTATTTT. Translated: CASSQTGGRDTQYF.

The gene calls are TRBV30 and TRBJ2-7; 9 bases agree with TRBD1. Germline V gene data show CDR1 as GTSNPN and CDR2 as SVGIG (reference sequence). Trimming removed 4 bases from V and 4 bases from J; junction bases left unmatched: 14. There are 16 residues in the CDR3. CDR3 residues: CAWNYPAGTGKYEQYF. In DNA, the CDR3 is TGTGCCTGGAACTACCCTGCCGGGACAGGGAAGTACGAGCAGTACTTC.

The chain links TRBV5-1 to TRBJ2-1, with a possible D match to TRBD2 (7 bases). The V and J ends lost 10 bases and 5 bases respectively, with 19 bases between them. The CDR3 consists of 14 residues. The germline CDR1 and CDR2 sequences are SGHRS and YFSETQ. The DNA of the CDR3 is TGCGCCTCGACTTGGGGGGGCCCCAACAATGAGCAGTTCTTC. Protein: CASTWGGPNNEQFF.

The V gene is TRBV28, the J gene TRBJ1-2; no definite D call. Germline assignment: CDR1 MDHEN and CDR2 SYDVKM. With 7 bases removed from V and 4 bases from J, the gap between germline ends came to 16 bases. This CDR3 is 14 amino acids long. This CDR3 is CASTTAVRGYGYTF. Written as DNA, the CDR3 is TGTGCCAGCACCACGGCGGTTCGTGGCTATGGCTACACCTTC.

This clone was recorded once. The chain joins TRBV6-5 to TRBJ1-5; tentative D call: TRBD1 (6 bases). The CDR3 is made up of 15 amino acids. V was cut by 6 bases and J by 1 base, with 13 bases left in between. Germline CDR1 is MNHEY and CDR2 is SVGAGI. The chain's CDR3 is CASSPTGTSNQPQHF. CDR3 in DNA: TGTGCCAGCAGCCCCACCGGGACAAGCAATCAGCCCCAGCATTTT.

This rearrangement joins TRBV11-2 to TRBJ2-2; 8 bases align to TRBD2. The CDR3 runs 14 residues. Germline trimming cut 5 bases from V and 6 bases from J; bases unmatched to any gene: 5. Germline-derived CDR1 and CDR2 are SGHAT and FQNNGV. The CDR3 nucleotides read TGTGCCAGCAGCCCGACGGGAGGGCCCGGGGAGCTGTTTTTT. Protein product: CASSPTGGPGELFF.

The chain recombines TRBV7-6 with TRBJ2-1; D perhaps matches TRBD2 (5 bases). CDR1 and CDR2 from the germline V gene are SGHVS and FNYEAQ. The length of the CDR3 is 14 residues. V lost 0 bases to trimming and J lost 5 bases, with 8 bases between them. CDR3 residues: CASSLAGDHNEQFF. The CDR3, as DNA: TGTGCCAGCAGCTTAGCGGGAGACCACAATGAGCAGTTCTTC.

DNA of the CDR3: TGTGCCAGCAGCTTAGTTTGGCGGTCACCCCTCCACTTT. Translating gives CASSLVWRSPLHF. The rearrangement uses TRBV7-2 and TRBJ1-6; D call uncertain. Per the germline V gene, CDR1 is SGHTA and CDR2 is FQGNSA. The CDR3 has 13 amino acids. The V and J ends lost 1 base and 10 bases respectively, with 8 bases between them.

The chain couples TRBV28 to TRBJ1-5; maybe TRBD1 (5 bases). Per germline, CDR1 MDHEN and CDR2 SYDVKM. V was pared by 2 bases and J by 5 bases, with 10 bases between. CDR3 length: 14 residues. CDR3 in amino acids: CASSLQGLDQPQHF. DNA for the CDR3: TGTGCCAGCAGTTTACAGGGTTTGGATCAGCCCCAGCATTTT. Full variable domain (missing parts from reference TRBV28 and TRBJ1-5): DVKVTQSSRYLVKRTGEKVFLECVQDMDHENMFWYRQDPGLGLRLIYFSYDVKMKEKGDIPEGYSVSREKKERFSLILESASTNQTSMYLCASSLQGLDQPQHFGDGTRLSIL.

This chain links TRBV27 with TRBJ2-1; 9 nucleotides align to TRBD2. The CDR3 has 16 amino acids. V lost 2 bases and J lost 6; bases outside the gene matches: 8. Germline V gene lookup returns CDR1 MNHEY and CDR2 SMNVEV (reference sequence). The CDR3, as DNA: TGTGCCAGCAGTTTAACAGGGGCGGGAGGGGGCAATGAGCAGTTCTTC. This sequence encodes CASSLTGAGGGNEQFF.

The chain employs TRBV11-2 and TRBJ2-7, with no clear D. The V and J ends lost 4 bases and 4 bases respectively, with 20 bases between them. This CDR3 contains 16 residues. The germline V gene encodes CDR1 SGHAT and CDR2 FQNNGV. CDR3 residues: CASSYGVGDPPYEQYF. The CDR3 DNA sequence: TGTGCCAGCAGCTACGGTGTTGGAGACCCTCCGTACGAGCAGTACTTC.

The chain combines TRBV3-1 (or the pseudogene TRBV3-2) with TRBJ2-1, with 8 bases lining up with TRBD2. The germline gives CDR1 LGHDT, CDR2 YNNKEL (reference sequence). The CDR3 is made up of 15 amino acids. The ends lost 4 bases at V and 1 base at J; junction bases unmatched: 3. CDR3 loop: CASSLAGTSYNEQFF. DNA of the CDR3: TGTGCCAGCAGCCTAGCGGGAACGTCCTACAATGAGCAGTTCTTC.

This chain links TRBV5-1 with TRBJ1-1; 9 positions match TRBD1. Unmatched junction bases numbered 7, after V lost 2 bases and J lost 5 bases. The CDR3 is 15 amino acids. Germline V CDR1 and CDR2: SGHRS, YFSETQ. The CDR3 spells CASSFSTGQGTEAFF. The CDR3 nucleotides read TGCGCCAGCAGCTTTTCTACGGGACAGGGAACTGAAGCTTTCTTT.

V and J are TRBV3-1 (or the pseudogene TRBV3-2) and TRBJ2-1, with 7 bases fitting TRBD2. CDR3 length: 16 residues. CDR1 is LGHDT, CDR2 YNNKEL, per germline (reference sequence). V shed 0 bases, J shed 9 bases, and the junction held 11 bases outside the gene matches. CDR3 coding DNA: TGTGCCAGCAGCCAAGATCCGGGCGGGAGCGGAGGTGAGCAGTTCTTC. It translates to CASSQDPGGSGGEQFF.

The chain couples TRBV3-1 (or the pseudogene TRBV3-2) to TRBJ2-4; 9 nucleotides line up with TRBD1. This CDR3 has 14 residues. J was trimmed by 6 bases and V by 4 bases; bases with no gene match: 4. The V gene's germline CDR1 is LGHDT and CDR2 YNNKEL (reference sequence). In DNA form, the CDR3 reads TGTGCCAGCAGCCGGGGACAGGGCATAAACATTCAGTACTTC. Translating gives CASSRGQGINIQYF.

This clone was counted only a few times. The chain has TRBV5-1 and TRBJ1-1; a weak D match, TRBD1 (6 bases). Germline CDR1 reads SGHRS; CDR2 reads YFSETQ. V was clipped by 4 bases and J by 0 bases, with 10 bases between them. This CDR3 spans 14 amino acids. CDR3 protein: CASSADRMNTEAFF. The CDR3 coding sequence is TGCGCCAGCAGCGCGGACAGAATGAACACTGAAGCTTTCTTT.

The chain links TRBV10-2 to TRBJ2-5, with 9 bases matching TRBD1. Per germline, CDR1 WSHSY and CDR2 SAAADI. J lost 5 bases, V lost 4 bases, and 5 bases had no gene match. There are 14 residues in the CDR3. CDR3 in amino acids: CASSGWTGDETQYF. Here the CDR3 DNA reads TGCGCCAGCAGTGGATGGACAGGGGACGAGACCCAGTACTTC.

This clone occurred once. V gene TRBV27 combines with J gene TRBJ2-1; D is possibly TRBD2 (6 bases). The CDR3 runs 15 residues. V was pared by 6 bases and J by 4 bases, with 16 bases between. Germline CDR1 and CDR2: MNHEY and SMNVEV (reference sequence). CDR3 protein: CASRGGTRMYNEQFF. CDR3 DNA sequence: TGTGCCAGCAGGGGGGGAACTAGGATGTACAATGAGCAGTTCTTC.

The CDR3 spells CASTTSGTGASTGELFF. DNA for the CDR3: TGCGCCAGCACCACCAGCGGGACAGGGGCGAGCACCGGGGAGCTGTTTTTT. The rearrangement links TRBV5-1 to TRBJ2-2; TRBD1 aligns across 10 bases. There are 17 residues in the CDR3. Germline V gene sequence: CDR1 SGHRS, CDR2 YFSETQ. J was trimmed by 4 bases and V by 6 bases; bases with no gene match: 12.

The V gene is TRBV7-9, the J gene TRBJ1-2; 10 bases are a match to TRBD1. V was pared by 4 bases and J by 6 bases, with 14 bases of the junction left unmatched. The CDR3 is made up of 17 amino acids. Germline CDR1 SEHNR, CDR2 FQNEAQ (reference sequence). CDR3 DNA sequence: TGTGCCAGCAGCTCCAAATTAATGGGACAGGGGACTCATGGCTACACCTTC. Its protein is CASSSKLMGQGTHGYTF.

The gene calls are TRBV3-1 (or the pseudogene TRBV3-2) and TRBJ2-1, with 7 bases fitting TRBD2. Germline V gene data show CDR1 as LGHDT and CDR2 as YNNKEL (reference sequence). This CDR3 has 14 amino acids. Trimming removed 4 bases from V and 5 bases from J; junction bases left unmatched: 5. The CDR3 nucleotides read TGTGCCAGCAGCCGCGGGGGATGGAACAATGAGCAGTTCTTC. Translation gives CASSRGGWNNEQFF.

The rearrangement joins TRBV29-1 to TRBJ2-3; the D gene is possibly TRBD2 (6 bases). The V end lost 6 bases, the J end lost 0 bases, and 16 bases lay between the germline ends. Germline assignment: CDR1 SQVTM and CDR2 ANQGSEA. The CDR3 covers 15 residues. The CDR3 loop is CSVTSLAASTDTQYF. The CDR3 DNA reads as TGCAGCGTGACCTCACTAGCAGCTAGCACAGATACGCAGTATTTT.

This rearrangement joins TRBV11-2 to TRBJ2-5; D gene uncertain. Between the trimmed V and J ends, which lost 5 bases and 4 bases, there was a span of 8 bases. In germline, CDR1 is SGHAT, CDR2 FQNNGV. CDR3 length equals 12 residues. DNA for the CDR3: TGTGCCAGCAGCCCCCTCGGAGAGACCCAGTACTTC. It specifies CASSPLGETQYF.